Reported below is one T cell receptor (beta chain). Its antigen has not been determined. Per-nucleotide qualities are absent, and no much larger clonotype sits a single base away. The data were obtained in a study of blood T cell repertoires in COVID-19 (dated by TCRdb to 2018 to 2021). About the investigation overall: Samples covering the acute and convalescent phases of COVID-19 were provided by collaborators in the United States, Italy and Spain. The material from the prospective study consisted of cDNA or gDNA derived from T cells, B-cell-depleted T cells, or PBMCs. The dataset comprised deeply sampled blood TCRbeta repertoires from subjects exposed to, actively infected with, or recovered from COVID-19. The repertoires were released in a freely available public database intended as a resource for research on the immune response to SARS-CoV-2. The samples were drawn from the first 160 participants of the ongoing ImmuneRACE study and from some 1,300 subjects provided by 6 global collaborators. Sample metadata almost always included a de-identified subject ID, COVID-19 status, age in years and sex. Where available, HLA class I and class II types were taken from metadata supplied by the sample provider and were not determined by assay-based typing. Points the paper makes about the study in general: How much clinical and demographic metadata was included differed by source and by participant, and the metadata was provided uncurated.

A second Seattle source provided samples from volunteer blood donors who had recovered from COVID-19. Each collaborating institution followed its own protocols to collect whole blood in K2EDTA tubes. For TCRbeta analysis, collaborators shipped samples in one of three forms: frozen whole blood, isolated PBMCs, or DNA extracted from either of those sample types. For CDR1 and CDR2, the germline V gene lists MNHEY and SVGAGI. Germline trimming amounts to 0 bases on V and 5 bases on J, with 3 as the count of junction bases outside the gene matches. Spanning cysteine to phenylalanine, the CDR3 consists of 15 amino acids. The CDR3 DNA has 45 bases and is translated from base 1. TCRbeta CDR3 regions were amplified from genomic DNA by means of the immunoSEQ Assay, a bias-controlled multiplex PCR. Per the source publication's procedure: The number of nucleated cells in each sample was estimated by amplification of reference gene primers within the assay. To quantify the absolute abundance of each unique TCRbeta CDR3 rearrangement, sequence reads were collapsed and filtered. For each sample, productive Simpson clonality was calculated by taking the square root of Simpson's diversity index across productive rearrangements. In its TCRdb copy, this immuneACCESS table keeps in-frame sequences only and misses some clones. Where compared with another copy, unresolved V genes explain less than half of these, and the others have no known cause. V and J calls and clone size are those listed in that table; D and trimming were worked out from the DNA. For this sample the table gives under 350,000 clones, of which under 90% were detected only once. Clones ranked in the top ten supply 8% to 9.5% of the sample.

The sequencing input was peripheral blood. In this chain, TRBV6-5 is recombined with TRBJ1-4; 7 bases in the middle match TRBD1. The TCR was taken from a woman aged 45-59 years who had recovered from COVID-19. At the DNA level, the sequence is TGTGCCAGCAGTTACTCGACGGGACAGAATGAAAAACTGTTTTTT. Translated, this gives CASSYSTGQNEKLFF.